A selection of T cell receptor beta chains follows, all from one sample in a study of breast tumors, draining lymph nodes, adjacent tissues. TCRdb processed the multiplex PCR reads anew with MiXCR; each CDR3 protein has one entry. There are 250,000 or so distinct CDR3 sequences in the sample; 30% occur only once, and under 1.2% lies in the top ten. The specimen was axillary lymph node tissue. These receptors came from a female donor with breast cancer. Some clones in this sample may be carry-over from other donors' samples. CDR3s include the opening cysteine and the closing phenylalanine or tryptophan. Fields, in order: V gene, CDR3 protein.

TRBV20-1,CGGRITDTQYF
TRBV12-3/TRBV12-4,CASSDSPGRATDTQYF
TRBV7-2,CASSPGQGENEKLFF
TRBV20-1,CSARLPTSGIYEQYF
TRBV14,CASSPRHQVFGANVLTF
TRBV5-1,CASSTGESSYNEQFF
TRBV11-3,CASSKLAGGRNEQFF
TRBV2,CASNLAPFGVEQYF
TRBV20-1,CSASAALNTEAFF
TRBV12-3/TRBV12-4,CTSSFSSVTAYNEQFF
TRBV12-3/TRBV12-4,CASRPESGTSGYNEQFF
TRBV24-1,CATSDPNQPQYF
TRBV27,CASSLAGRNSPLHF
TRBV5-1,CASSLGENSPLHF
TRBV5-4,CASSFLSGDEQFF
TRBV6-5,CASSPWGESYEQYF
TRBV4-2,CASSQDRGLGGYEQYF
TRBV30,CAWSREVSQPQHF
TRBV7-2,CASSLQTGPNEQFF
TRBV4-3,CASSQEGAKGGETQYF
TRBV3-1,CASSQVFRGHAELFF
TRBV2,CASSWGVSHQPQHF
TRBV19,CASSVTLSPRRGQDNEQFF
TRBV7-8,CASSLRTGGRGGANVLTF
TRBV30,CARQGGSYEQYF
TRBV5-8,CASSFFYSYNEQFF
TRBV11-2,CASSLGGSTDTQYF
TRBV2,CASRRGGTSYEQYF
TRBV2,CASSTSASSYEQYF
TRBV6-5,CASRRLAEQFF
TRBV7-2,CASSLDPPGTGNTIYF
TRBV9,CASSGSTSSYNSSLHF
TRBV19,CASSGASTDTQYF
TRBV6-2/TRBV6-3,CASSRSPGTVLGYLYEQYF
TRBV4-1,CASSQDNRGYGYTF
TRBV6-5,CASSPRWVAGDLSNEQFF